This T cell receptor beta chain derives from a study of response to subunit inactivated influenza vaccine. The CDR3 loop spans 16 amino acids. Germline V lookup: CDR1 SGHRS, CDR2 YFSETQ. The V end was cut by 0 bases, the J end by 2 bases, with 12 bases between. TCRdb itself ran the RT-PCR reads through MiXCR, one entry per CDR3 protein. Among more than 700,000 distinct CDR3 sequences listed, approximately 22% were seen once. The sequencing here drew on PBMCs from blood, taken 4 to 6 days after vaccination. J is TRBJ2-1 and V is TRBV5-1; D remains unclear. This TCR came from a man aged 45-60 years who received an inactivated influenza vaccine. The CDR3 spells CASSLASRSAYNEQFF. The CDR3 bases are TGCGCCAGCAGCTTGGCCTCAAGGAGCGCCTACAATGAGCAGTTCTTC. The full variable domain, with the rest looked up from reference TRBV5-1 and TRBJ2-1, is KAGVTQTPRYLIKTRGQQVTLSCSPISGHRSVSWYQQTPGQGLQFLFEYFSETQRNKGNFPGRFSGRQFSNSRSEMNVSTLELGDSALYLCASSLASRSAYNEQFFGPGTRLTVL.